One sample yielded the 2 T cell receptor beta chains listed below, sequenced in a study of T-cell memory formation after mild COVID-19. TCRdb independently ran MiXCR on the 5' RACE reads; one entry per CDR3 protein. The table has 450,000 to 650,000 distinct CDR3 sequences, about a sixth seen once. Sequencing was done on a sample of PBMCs or a T cell subset sorted from them (not recorded which). Source of these receptors: an adult woman who had mild COVID-19 (a few samples of this study predate the infection). Cell type and time point are not known.

This clonotype came up many times. The J gene is TRBJ2-5, the V gene TRBV12-3 or TRBV12-4; a weak D match, TRBD1 (6 bases). The length of the CDR3 is 13 residues. The V and J ends lost 6 bases and 6 bases respectively, with 14 bases between them. CDR3 protein: CASRRTVSKTQYF. In nucleotides, the CDR3 is TGTGCCAGCAGGCGGACAGTTAGCAAGACCCAGTACTTC.

This clonotype was seen a few times. The DNA of the CDR3 is TGCGCCAGCAGCTATTATCCGGGGTCGTCTGGGGCTCGAGATAGCACAGATACGCAGTATTTT. Amino acid sequence: CASSYYPGSSGARDSTDTQYF. This rearrangement joins TRBV5-1 to TRBJ2-3, with D perhaps assigned TRBD1 or TRBD2 (5 bases each). Germline V gene sequence: CDR1 SGHRS, CDR2 YFSETQ. The CDR3 loop spans 21 amino acids. V was trimmed by 3 bases and J by 0 bases, leaving 29 bases between them.